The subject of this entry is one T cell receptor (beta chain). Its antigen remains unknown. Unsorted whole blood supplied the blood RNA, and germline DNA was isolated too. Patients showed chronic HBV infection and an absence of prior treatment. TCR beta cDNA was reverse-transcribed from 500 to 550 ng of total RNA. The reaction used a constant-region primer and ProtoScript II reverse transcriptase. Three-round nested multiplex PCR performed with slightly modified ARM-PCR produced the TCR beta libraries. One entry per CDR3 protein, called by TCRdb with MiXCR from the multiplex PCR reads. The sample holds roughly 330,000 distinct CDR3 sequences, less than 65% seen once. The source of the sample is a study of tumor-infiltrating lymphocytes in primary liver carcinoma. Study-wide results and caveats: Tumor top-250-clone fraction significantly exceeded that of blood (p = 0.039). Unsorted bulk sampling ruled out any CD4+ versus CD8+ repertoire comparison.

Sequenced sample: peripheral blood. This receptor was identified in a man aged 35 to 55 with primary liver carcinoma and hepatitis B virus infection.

Here the CDR3 DNA reads TGCGCCAGCAGCCAGGGAATAGCGGGAATTCGCACGTCCTACGAGCAGTACTTC. This codes for CASSQGIAGIRTSYEQYF. The V and J genes are TRBV4-1 and TRBJ2-7, with 8 bases identical to TRBD2. The V gene end was trimmed by 3 bases and the J gene end by 1 base; junction bases not matched to a gene: 14. The CDR3 loop spans 18 amino acids. CDR1 is MGHRA, CDR2 YSYEKL, per germline.